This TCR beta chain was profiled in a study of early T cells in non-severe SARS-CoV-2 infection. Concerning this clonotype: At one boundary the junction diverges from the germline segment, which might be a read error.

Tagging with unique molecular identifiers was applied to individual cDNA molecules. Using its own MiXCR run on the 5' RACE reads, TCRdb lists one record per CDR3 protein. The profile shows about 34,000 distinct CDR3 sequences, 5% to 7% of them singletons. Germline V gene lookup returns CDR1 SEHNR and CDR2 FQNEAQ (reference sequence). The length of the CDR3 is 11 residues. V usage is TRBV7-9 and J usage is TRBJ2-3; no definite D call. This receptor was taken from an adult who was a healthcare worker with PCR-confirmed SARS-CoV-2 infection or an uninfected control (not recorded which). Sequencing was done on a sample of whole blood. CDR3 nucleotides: TGTGCCAGCAGCTTAAAAGATATGCAGTATTTT. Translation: CASSLKDMQYF.